The 28 T cell receptor beta chains below come from one sample, sequenced in a study of T cell responses to AZD1222 COVID-19 vaccine. The repertoire was sequenced with immunoSEQ multiplex PCR; TCRdb's copy has only in-frame clones and lacks some. The table shows 120,000 or so clones, with around nine tenths occurring only once. The starting material was peripheral blood, obtained on day 0 of MenACWY control vaccination. Receptors originate from an adult in good health.

This clone was seen a few times. CDR3 nucleotide sequence: TGCGCCAGCACCAGACAGGGGGCCGACAATGAGCAGTTCTTC. Its protein is CASTRQGADNEQFF. The V call is TRBV5-1, the J call TRBJ2-1, with 10 positions matching TRBD1. V lost 6 bases and J lost 5; bases outside the gene matches: 5. The CDR3 runs 14 residues. The germline V gene encodes CDR1 SGHRS and CDR2 YFSETQ.

The chain uses TRBV11-2 and TRBJ1-2; no clear D gene. Germline CDR1 SGHAT, CDR2 FQNNGV. The ends were cut back, 1 base at V and 5 bases at J, with 11 bases in the middle. The CDR3 length is 14 residues. DNA of the CDR3: TGTGCCAGCAGCTTAGTAGAGGGTGAATATGGCTACACCTTC. This encodes CASSLVEGEYGYTF.

This clone occurred once. The rearrangement links TRBV6-5 to TRBJ2-7; D is uncertain. There are 12 residues in the CDR3. Germline CDR1 and CDR2: MNHEY and SVGAGI. The ends were cut back, 2 bases at V and 5 bases at J, with 7 bases in the middle. The CDR3 loop reads CASSYIGDEQYF. DNA for the CDR3: TGTGCCAGCAGTTACATTGGTGACGAGCAGTACTTC.

The chain carries TRBV20-1 and TRBJ1-4; D remains unclear. This CDR3 spans 11 amino acids. Looked up from germline, CDR1 is DFQATT and CDR2 is SNEGSKA (reference sequence). The V end was cut by 3 bases, the J end by 5 bases, with 4 bases between. The CDR3 coding sequence is TGCAGTGCTAGTGAAAATGAAAAACTGTTTTTT. As protein: CSASENEKLFF.

V usage is TRBV11-3 and J usage is TRBJ1-1, with D tentatively TRBD1 (5 bases). Germline values: CDR1 SGHNT, CDR2 YENEEA. V lost 5 bases to trimming and J lost 2 bases, with 15 bases between them. The CDR3 has 15 residues. The CDR3 coding sequence is TGTGCCAGCAGCCCCGGCGTGGGGGTAAACACTGAAGCTTTCTTT. Amino acid sequence: CASSPGVGVNTEAFF.

The chain is built from TRBV12-3 or TRBV12-4 and TRBJ1-3; D call uncertain. The CDR3 has 13 residues. Between the trimmed V and J ends, which lost 7 bases and 2 bases, there was a span of 9 bases. CDR3 loop: CASKGSPGNTIYF. The CDR3 coding sequence is TGTGCCAGCAAGGGATCTCCTGGAAACACCATATATTTT.

The gene calls are TRBV19 and TRBJ2-1; D possibly uses TRBD1 or TRBD2 (6 bases each). The germline gives CDR1 LNHDA, CDR2 SQIVND (reference sequence). The CDR3 consists of 20 residues. V lost 8 bases and J 1 base, leaving 30 bases between the germline ends. CDR3 sequence: CASRGPMASPRDWSYNEQFF. In DNA, the CDR3 is TGTGCCAGTCGGGGGCCTATGGCCAGTCCCCGGGACTGGTCCTACAATGAGCAGTTCTTC.

This clone has only one observation. The chain employs TRBV11-3 and TRBJ2-1; no clear D. This CDR3 has 13 residues. Germline V gene lookup returns CDR1 SGHNT and CDR2 YENEEA. V was shortened by 5 bases and J by 4 bases, with 9 bases between the two germline ends. The CDR3 nucleotides read TGTGCCAGCAGCCCCCTTCTGTACAATGAGCAGTTCTTC. Its protein is CASSPLLYNEQFF.

There are a few counts of this clone. The chain has TRBV5-1 and TRBJ2-7; 9 nucleotides agree with TRBD2. Germline V gives CDR1 SGHRS, CDR2 YFSETQ. J was trimmed by 2 bases and V by 4 bases; bases with no gene match: 7. This CDR3 region has 15 residues. The CDR3 sequence: CASSASIAGAYEQYF. CDR3 coding DNA: TGCGCCAGCAGCGCGTCGATAGCGGGAGCCTACGAGCAGTACTTC.

The rearrangement links TRBV6-5 to TRBJ1-2; possibly TRBD1 for D (6 bases). Germline CDR1 reads MNHEY; CDR2 reads SVGAGI. V shed 6 bases and J shed 4 bases, with 18 bases lying between them. The CDR3 loop spans 15 amino acids. CDR3 amino acids: CASSLQGAGGYGYTF. Here the CDR3 DNA reads TGTGCCAGCAGCCTACAGGGTGCGGGCGGCTATGGCTACACCTTC.

The chain employs TRBV6-2 or TRBV6-3 and TRBJ2-1; D call uncertain. V lost 7 bases and J 3 bases, leaving 19 bases between the germline ends. The germline gives CDR1 MNHEY, CDR2 SVGEGT. The CDR3 has 16 residues. CDR3 protein: CASTPTRDHLYNEQFF. As DNA, the CDR3 is TGTGCCAGCACCCCTACCCGAGACCACCTCTACAATGAGCAGTTCTTC.

The chain is built from TRBV6-6 and TRBJ1-6; D not certain. The CDR3 length is 15 residues. Germline CDR1 reads MNHNY; CDR2 reads SVGAGI (reference sequence). Trimming took 6 bases from V and 5 from J, leaving 14 bases between them. The chain's CDR3 is CASSSLGSHNSPLHF. CDR3 in DNA: TGTGCCAGCAGCTCCTTGGGGTCGCATAATTCACCCCTCCACTTT.

This clone was found once. The chain carries TRBV27 and TRBJ2-3, with 8 bases that match TRBD1. This CDR3 has 16 residues. Trimming took 3 bases from V and 5 from J; bases not matched to a gene: 10. Germline CDR1 is MNHEY and CDR2 is SMNVEV (reference sequence). The CDR3 region has the DNA TGTGCCAGCAGTTTGCTGGGGACAGGCAGCGGAGATACGCAGTATTTT. Translated, it gives CASSLLGTGSGDTQYF.

This clone was detected once. The chain links TRBV6-6 to TRBJ1-1, with a weak D call TRBD1 (5 bases). This CDR3 has 15 residues. Germline CDR1 MNHNY, CDR2 SVGAGI (reference sequence). Trimming cost V 5 bases and J 0 bases, with 13 bases left between them. The CDR3 loop is CASSSLGGVNTEAFF. The DNA of the CDR3 is TGTGCCAGCAGTAGCCTGGGAGGGGTGAACACTGAAGCTTTCTTT.

V gene TRBV5-6 combines with J gene TRBJ1-4; D ambiguous. Germline-derived CDR1 and CDR2 are SGHDT and YYEEEE. V lost 0 bases, J lost 8 bases, and 14 bases lay in between. The CDR3 consists of 15 residues. In nucleotides, the CDR3 is TGTGCCAGCAGCTTGGTGACACAAGTAACCGAAAAACTGTTTTTT. Translating it yields CASSLVTQVTEKLFF.

The rearrangement uses TRBV24-1 and TRBJ2-7, with 9 nucleotides matching TRBD2. The V and J ends lost 5 bases and 2 bases, in that order; junction bases with no gene match: 3. Germline V gene data show CDR1 as KGHDR and CDR2 as SFDVKD. The CDR3 sequence is 14 residues long. The CDR3 DNA reads TGTGCCACCAGTGTTAGCGGGGGAACCTACGAGCAGTACTTC. Translation gives CATSVSGGTYEQYF.

The gene calls are TRBV7-9 and TRBJ1-1; 7 bases are shared with TRBD1. The CDR3 length is 13 residues. Germline lookup yields CDR1 SEHNR and CDR2 FQNEAQ (reference sequence). Trimming at V came to 4 bases and at J to 1 base, leaving 0 bases not matched to a gene. The CDR3 reads CASSWTGNTEAFF. The CDR3 coding sequence is TGTGCCAGCAGCTGGACAGGGAACACTGAAGCTTTCTTT. The full variable domain, in which reference TRBV7-9 and TRBJ1-1 provide the parts outside the CDR3, is DTGVSQNPRHKITKRGQNVTFRCDPISEHNRLYWYRQTLGQGPEFLTYFQNEAQLEKSRLLSDRFSAERPKGSFSTLEIQRTEQGDSAMYLCASSWTGNTEAFFGQGTRLTVV.

The J gene is TRBJ1-6, the V gene TRBV12-5; 7 nucleotides align to TRBD1. V was pared by 2 bases and J by 9 bases, with 7 bases of the junction left unmatched. The CDR3 consists of 15 residues. Germline assignment: CDR1 LGHNT and CDR2 FRNRAP. The CDR3 nucleotides read TGTGCTAGTGGTTTGCGGGGGCAGGGGGGTTCACCCCTCCACTTT. Amino acids: CASGLRGQGGSPLHF.

The chain joins TRBV7-3 to TRBJ2-1; D may be TRBD1 or TRBD2 (5 bases each). V lost 8 bases and J 7 bases, leaving 21 bases between the germline ends. The V gene's germline CDR1 is SGHTA and CDR2 FQGTGA. This CDR3 region has 15 residues. The CDR3 loop is CASASIVEGPNEQFF. The CDR3 DNA reads as TGTGCCAGCGCCTCAATCGTTGAGGGGCCAAATGAGCAGTTCTTC.

The rearrangement uses TRBV24-1 and TRBJ2-2, with D perhaps TRBD1 (6 bases). The V and J ends lost 6 bases and 1 base respectively, with 11 bases between them. The CDR3 runs to 15 residues. CDR1 KGHDR and CDR2 SFDVKD come from the germline V gene. The CDR3 loop is CATSTPTGNTGELFF. CDR3 in DNA: TGTGCCACCAGTACCCCGACAGGGAACACCGGGGAGCTGTTTTTT.

The rearrangement joins TRBV11-3 to TRBJ2-3; 7 bases are a match to TRBD1. Germline V gene sequence: CDR1 SGHNT, CDR2 YENEEA. With V trimmed by 0 bases and J by 2 bases, 5 bases remained unmatched. CDR3 length: 16 residues. CDR3 region: CASSLDSGQFTDTQYF. CDR3 nucleotide sequence: TGTGCCAGCAGCTTAGATTCGGGACAGTTCACAGATACGCAGTATTTT.

This chain links TRBV12-3 or TRBV12-4 with TRBJ2-7, with TRBD2 as a possible D gene (5 bases). Trimming left V 7 bases short and J 3 bases short, with 13 bases between. This CDR3 contains 13 residues. The chain's CDR3 is CASTAGRGYEQYF. The CDR3 nucleotides are TGTGCCAGCACCGCGGGTCGGGGCTACGAGCAGTACTTC.

This clone showed up just a few times. The V call is TRBV18, the J call TRBJ2-5; D unresolved. The CDR3 sequence is 12 residues long. With 6 bases removed from V and 0 bases from J, the gap between germline ends came to 5 bases. Germline CDR1 KGHSH, CDR2 LQKENI. The CDR3 nucleotides are TGTGCCAGCTCTCCGAACCAAGAGACCCAGTACTTC. Translated: CASSPNQETQYF.

The chain combines TRBV11-2 with TRBJ2-2, with D unresolved. This CDR3 region has 16 residues. V was pared by 4 bases and J by 3 bases, with 15 bases between. Germline values: CDR1 SGHAT, CDR2 FQNNGV. The CDR3 DNA sequence: TGTGCCAGCAGCTCCCGACCCAGAGTGTACACCGGGGAGCTGTTTTTT. Amino acid sequence: CASSSRPRVYTGELFF.

This clone occurred once. The V and J genes are TRBV2 and TRBJ1-5; D ambiguous. V lost 6 bases, J lost 1 base, and 4 bases lay in between. The CDR3 contains 12 residues. CDR1 SNHLY and CDR2 FYNNEI come from the germline V gene. In DNA, the CDR3 is TGTGCCAGCAGCCTGAGCAATCAGCCCCAGCATTTT. Its protein product is CASSLSNQPQHF.

The rearrangement uses TRBV6-5 and TRBJ2-7; tentative D call: TRBD2 (5 bases). Germline CDR1 MNHEY, CDR2 SVGAGI. The CDR3 has 14 amino acids. The V end lost 5 bases, the J end lost 0 bases, and 11 bases lay between the germline ends. The CDR3 loop is CASSPNGNSYEQYF. CDR3 nucleotide sequence: TGTGCCAGCAGTCCTAACGGGAACTCCTACGAGCAGTACTTC.

This clone was seen once. The junction departs from germline at one end; a sequencing error may be responsible. The chain carries TRBV30 and TRBJ1-1, with D possibly matching TRBD1 (6 bases). CDR1 and CDR2 (germline): GTSNPN, SVGIG (reference sequence). The CDR3 contains 13 residues. This chain's CDR3 is CAWNRVRGGGAFF. In DNA form, the CDR3 reads TGTGCTTGGAACAGGGTGAGGGGTGGCGGAGCTTTCTTT.

The count of this clone is one. The rearrangement uses TRBV6-5 and TRBJ1-2; 8 bases fit TRBD1. From germline, CDR1 is MNHEY and CDR2 SVGAGI. J lost 8 bases, V lost 2 bases, and 7 bases had no gene match. The CDR3 has 14 residues. CDR3 DNA sequence: TGTGCCAGCAGTTACGGGGCACAGGGGGTGGGCTACACCTTC. It yields the protein CASSYGAQGVGYTF.